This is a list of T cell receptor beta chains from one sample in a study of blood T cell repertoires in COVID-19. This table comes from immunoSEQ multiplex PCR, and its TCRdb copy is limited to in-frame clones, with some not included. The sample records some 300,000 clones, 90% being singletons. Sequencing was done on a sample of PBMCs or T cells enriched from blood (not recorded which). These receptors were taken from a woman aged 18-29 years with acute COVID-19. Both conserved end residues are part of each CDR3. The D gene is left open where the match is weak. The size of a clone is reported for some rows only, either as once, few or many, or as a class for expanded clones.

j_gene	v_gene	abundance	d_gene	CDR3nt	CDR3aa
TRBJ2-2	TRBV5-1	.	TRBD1	TGCGCCAGCAGCTTCCGGGACAGGTCGAACACCGGGGAGCTGTTTTTT	CASSFRDRSNTGELFF
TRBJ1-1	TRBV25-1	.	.	TGTGCCAGCAGAGCTGGAGGGGGGGTATCCGAAGCTTTCTTT	CASRAGGGVSEAFF
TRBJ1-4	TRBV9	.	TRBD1	TGTGCCAGCAGCGTAGGGGGGGACAGTAATGAAAAACTGTTTTTT	CASSVGGDSNEKLFF
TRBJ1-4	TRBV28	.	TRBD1	TGTGCCAGCAGAACCGGGACAGGGAGTGAAAAACTGTTTTTT	CASRTGTGSEKLFF
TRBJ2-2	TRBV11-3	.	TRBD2	TGTGCCAGCAGCTCAACCCTATCGCCGGGGGAGGGCGGGGAGCTGTTTTTT	CASSSTLSPGEGGELFF
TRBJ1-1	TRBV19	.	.	TGTGCCAGTAGTCTTAGTACCATGAACACTGAAGCTTTCTTT	CASSLSTMNTEAFF
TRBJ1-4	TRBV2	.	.	TGTGCCTGGTGGCAGGGTTGGGAAAAACTGTTTTTT	CAWWQGWEKLFF
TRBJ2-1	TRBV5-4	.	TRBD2	TGTGCCAGCAGCCTAGGACTAGCGGATCACTACAATGAGCAGTTCTTC	CASSLGLADHYNEQFF
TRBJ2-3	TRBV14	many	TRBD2	TGTGCCAGCAGCCCTACTAGCGCTAGCACAGATACGCAGTATTTT	CASSPTSASTDTQYF
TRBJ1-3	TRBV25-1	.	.	TGTGCCAGCACTAATTGGGGCTTCTCTGGAAACACCATATATTTT	CASTNWGFSGNTIYF
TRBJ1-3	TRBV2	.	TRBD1	TGTGCCAGCAGAGACAGGGCTGGAAACACCATATATTTT	CASRDRAGNTIYF
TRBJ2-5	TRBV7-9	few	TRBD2	TGTGCCAGCAGCTTAGGGACTAGCGTGCAATACGACTCAAGGGAGACCCAGTACTTC	CASSLGTSVQYDSRETQYF
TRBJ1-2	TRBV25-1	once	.	TGTGCCAGCAGTGCTACTCCAGGGGTACGTGGCTACACCTTC	CASSATPGVRGYTF
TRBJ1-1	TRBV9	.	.	TGTGCCAGCAGCGTACGAACTCTTCCCACTGAAGCTTTCTTT	CASSVRTLPTEAFF
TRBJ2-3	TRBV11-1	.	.	TGTGCCAGCAGCTTACGAGGGTGGGATTCAGATACGCAGTATTTT	CASSLRGWDSDTQYF
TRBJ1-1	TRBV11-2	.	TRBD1	TGTGCCAGCAGCTCCCCCGCGGGACAGTCGAACACTGAAGCTTTCTTT	CASSSPAGQSNTEAFF
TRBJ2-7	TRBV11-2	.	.	TGTGCCAGCAGCTCTCCTGGACTGACATACGAGCAGTACTTC	CASSSPGLTYEQYF
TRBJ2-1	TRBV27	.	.	TGTGCCAGCAGTCGAGCGGCCACCTCAGCCTACAATGAGCAGTTCTTC	CASSRAATSAYNEQFF
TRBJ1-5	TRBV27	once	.	TGTGCCAGCAGGCCAACGGGGGGCGACTCTCTAGCCAATCAGCCCCAGCATTTT	CASRPTGGDSLANQPQHF
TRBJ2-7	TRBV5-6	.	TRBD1	TGTGCCAGCAGCTCCGGGACAGGGTTAAACTACGAGCAGTACTTC	CASSSGTGLNYEQYF
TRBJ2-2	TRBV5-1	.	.	TGCGCCAGCAGCTCAGGGGTGGGTCCCGGGGAGCTGTTTTTT	CASSSGVGPGELFF
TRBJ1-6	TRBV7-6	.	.	TGTGCCAGCAGCTCTCGGTCAAGCTCCTATAATTCACCCCTCCACTTT	CASSSRSSSYNSPLHF
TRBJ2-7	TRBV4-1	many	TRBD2	TGCGCCAGCAGAGCCGGACTAGCGGGGTCCTACGAGCAGTACTTC	CASRAGLAGSYEQYF
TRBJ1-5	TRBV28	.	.	TGTGCCAGCAGTCCCCAGGCGGGGGTTCAGCCCCAGCATTTT	CASSPQAGVQPQHF
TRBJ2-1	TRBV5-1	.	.	TGCGCCAGCAGCTTGCTGACAGCCCCCTCCTACAATGAGCAGTTCTTC	CASSLLTAPSYNEQFF
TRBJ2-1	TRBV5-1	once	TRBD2	TGCGCCAGCAGCGGCGAAGCGGGGACCTCCTACAATGAGCAGTTCTTC	CASSGEAGTSYNEQFF
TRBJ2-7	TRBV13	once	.	TGTGCCAGCAGCCCGGGGCGGGGCTTAACCTACGAGCAGTACTTC	CASSPGRGLTYEQYF
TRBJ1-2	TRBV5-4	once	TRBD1	TGTGCCAGCAGCCAACCGCCGCAGGGGGCACTGGGCGGCTACACCTTC	CASSQPPQGALGGYTF
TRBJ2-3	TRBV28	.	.	TGTGCCAGCAGACCCGCGGTTACGGCAGTGGGCACAGATACGCAGTATTTT	CASRPAVTAVGTDTQYF
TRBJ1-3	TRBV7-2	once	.	TGTGCCAGCAGCTTAGCGGGCTCAGGATCCGTCTCTGGAAACACCATATATTTT	CASSLAGSGSVSGNTIYF
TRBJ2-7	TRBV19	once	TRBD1	TGTGCCAGTAGTATCAAGGGACAGGGATATTACGAGCAGTACTTC	CASSIKGQGYYEQYF
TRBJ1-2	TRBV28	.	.	TGTGCCAGCAGACCACAGGGTCACTATGGCTACACCTTC	CASRPQGHYGYTF
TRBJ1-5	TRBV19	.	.	TGTGCCAGTAGTCCCCGCCCGACCCCCCTGAGCGATAATCAGCCCCAGCATTTT	CASSPRPTPLSDNQPQHF
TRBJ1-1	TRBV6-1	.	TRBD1	TGTGCCAGCAGTGAAGCCCTCGGGGACAGAGAAGCTTTCTTT	CASSEALGDREAFF
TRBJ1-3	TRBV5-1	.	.	TGCGCCAGCAGCTTTCAGGGTAACTCTGGAAACACCATATATTTT	CASSFQGNSGNTIYF
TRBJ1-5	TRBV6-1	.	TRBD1	TGTGCCAGCAGTGATTTGGACAGGGAAGTAAGGCCCCAGCATTTT	CASSDLDREVRPQHF
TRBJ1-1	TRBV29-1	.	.	TGCAGCGTACTTCCGAACACTGAAGCTTTCTTT	CSVLPNTEAFF
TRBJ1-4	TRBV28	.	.	TGTGCCAGCAGTTTACAGGGGTATAATGAAAAACTGTTTTTT	CASSLQGYNEKLFF
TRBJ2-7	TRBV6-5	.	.	TGTGCCAGCAGTTTACTAGGGGGAACCTACGAGCAGTACTTC	CASSLLGGTYEQYF
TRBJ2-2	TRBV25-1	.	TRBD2	TGTGCCAGCAGAAGAAGCGGCGGGAGTCGGGGTCGGACCGGGGAGCTGTTTTTT	CASRRSGGSRGRTGELFF
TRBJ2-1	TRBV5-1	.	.	TGCGCCAGCAGCTTGCGTGGAGACAATGAGCAGTTCTTC	CASSLRGDNEQFF
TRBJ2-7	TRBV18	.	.	TGTGCCAGCTCACCACCGGGCTCGGAAGAGCAGTACTTC	CASSPPGSEEQYF
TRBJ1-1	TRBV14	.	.	TGTGCCAGCAGCCTTAAGAGGGTAATGAACACTGAAGCTTTCTTT	CASSLKRVMNTEAFF
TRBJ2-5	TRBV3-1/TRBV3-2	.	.	TGTGCCAGCAGCCAAGAGGCGGCTAGCTGGGAGACCCAGTACTTC	CASSQEAASWETQYF
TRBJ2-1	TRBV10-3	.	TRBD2	TGTGCCATAGGGACTAGCGGGATGTACAATGAGCAGTTCTTC	CAIGTSGMYNEQFF
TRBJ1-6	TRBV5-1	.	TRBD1	TGCGCCAGCAGCTTGAGGGGACAGCTGTTAAATTCACCCCTCCACTTT	CASSLRGQLLNSPLHF
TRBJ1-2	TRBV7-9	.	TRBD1	TGTGCCAGCAATATACCGGGACAGCATAACTATGGCTACACCTTC	CASNIPGQHNYGYTF
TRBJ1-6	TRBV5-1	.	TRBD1	TGCGCCAGCACCTTTGACAGGGTCTCACCCCTCCACTTT	CASTFDRVSPLHF
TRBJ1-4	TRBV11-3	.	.	TGTGCCAGCAGCTTTGTGGTGGGGCTTAATGAAAAACTGTTTTTT	CASSFVVGLNEKLFF
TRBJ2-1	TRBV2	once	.	TGTGCCAGCAGTGTGACAGGTACTTCCTACAATGAGCAGTTCTTC	CASSVTGTSYNEQFF
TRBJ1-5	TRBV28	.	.	TGTGCCAGCAGTCTCGGTGGGGGGTTGGAACAGCCCCAGCATTTT	CASSLGGGLEQPQHF
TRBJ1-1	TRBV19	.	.	TGTGCCAGTAGTATAGCGGCCCGCGGTGAAGCTTTCTTT	CASSIAARGEAFF
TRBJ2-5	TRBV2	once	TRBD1	TGTGCCAGCAGGGGGGACAGGGGGACCCAGTACTTC	CASRGDRGTQYF
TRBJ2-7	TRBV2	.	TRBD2	TGTGCCAGCACTAGCGGGAGGGCCCACGAGCAGTACTTC	CASTSGRAHEQYF
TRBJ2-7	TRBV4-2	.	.	TGTGCCAGCAGCCAAGCAGGGTTCCTTAACTCCTACGAGCAGTACTTC	CASSQAGFLNSYEQYF